This T cell receptor beta chain was observed in a study of T cells in narcolepsy. Study background: Patients with NT1 or NT2 and healthy control donors were enrolled. Whole-study findings and limits: Comparing one patient's CSF and blood CD4+ clonotypes highlighted HCRT- and TRIB2-specific autoreactive clonotypes. No autoreactive T cell clone sequences appeared in some memory CD4+ repertoires. Reportedly, autoreactive clonotypes were serially detected in patients' blood but not controls'.

Generated by immunoSEQ multiplex PCR, the TCRdb table keeps only in-frame clones and is missing some. This table holds 12,000 or so clones, 90% to 95% found once. A note on this clone: Its antigen is not known.

The V end was cut by 2 bases, the J end by 8 bases, with 18 bases between. Germline V gives CDR1 MNHNS, CDR2 SASEGT. The CDR3 loop spans 16 amino acids. The specimen sequenced was CD45RA- memory CD4+ T cells from PBMCs. V and J are TRBV6-1 and TRBJ1-4; D is perhaps TRBD1 (5 bases). The TCR comes from a human donor with narcolepsy. The CDR3 region has the DNA TGTGCCAGCAGTGAAACCTCGGCAGGGTTTGGGGAAAAACTGTTTTTT. Encoded protein: CASSETSAGFGEKLFF.